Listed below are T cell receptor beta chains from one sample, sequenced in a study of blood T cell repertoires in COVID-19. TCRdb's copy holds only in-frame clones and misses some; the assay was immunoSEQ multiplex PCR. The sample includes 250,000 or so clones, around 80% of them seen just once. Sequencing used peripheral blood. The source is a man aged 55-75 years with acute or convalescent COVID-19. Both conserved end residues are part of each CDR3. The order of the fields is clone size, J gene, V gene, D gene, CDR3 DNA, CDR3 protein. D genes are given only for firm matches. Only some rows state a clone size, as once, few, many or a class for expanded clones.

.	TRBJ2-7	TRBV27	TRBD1	TGTGCCAGCAGCTCCGCGGACAGGGTCAACGAGCAGTACTTC	CASSSADRVNEQYF
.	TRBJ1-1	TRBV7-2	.	TGTGCCAGCAGGACAATGAACACTGAAGCTTTCTTT	CASRTMNTEAFF
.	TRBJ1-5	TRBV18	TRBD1	TGTGCCAGCTCACCTGCGTCGGGGACAGGCAATCAGCCCCAGCATTTT	CASSPASGTGNQPQHF
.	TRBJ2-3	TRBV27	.	TGTGCCAGCAGTGAAGGGACAGCGCGGGGTACGCAGTATTTT	CASSEGTARGTQYF
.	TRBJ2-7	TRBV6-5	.	TGTGCCAGCAGTTACCCGAACAGGTTCCCCTACGAGCAGTACTTC	CASSYPNRFPYEQYF
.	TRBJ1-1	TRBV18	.	TGTGCCAGCTCACCCAGGGATGGTGAAGCTTTCTTT	CASSPRDGEAFF
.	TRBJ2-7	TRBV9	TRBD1	TGTGCCAGCAGCGTTAGGGGGGACAGGGTCTCCTACGAGCAGTACTTC	CASSVRGDRVSYEQYF
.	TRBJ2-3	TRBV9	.	TGTGCCAGCAGCGTAGATCGGGGCAGGGGAAGCACAGATACGCAGTATTTT	CASSVDRGRGSTDTQYF
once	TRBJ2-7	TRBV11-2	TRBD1	TGTGCCAGCAGCTCAGGACAGGCCCCCTACGAGCAGTACTTC	CASSSGQAPYEQYF
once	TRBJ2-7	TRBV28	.	TGTGCCAGCAGTTTATTCTCTTACGAGCAGTACTTC	CASSLFSYEQYF
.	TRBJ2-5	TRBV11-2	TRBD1	TGTGCCAGCAGCCATGGACAGGGGGCCGAGACCCAGTACTTC	CASSHGQGAETQYF
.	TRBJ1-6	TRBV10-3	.	TGTGCCATCAGTGAGTCGGAGGACTCACCCCTCCACTTT	CAISESEDSPLHF
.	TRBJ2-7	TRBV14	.	TGTGCCAGCAGCCAAGACGCAATCACAGGGAGGTACTTC	CASSQDAITGRYF
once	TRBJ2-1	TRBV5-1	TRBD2	TGCGCCAGCAGCTTATCGTCTAGCGGAGCGGGGGATGAGCAGTTCTTC	CASSLSSSGAGDEQFF
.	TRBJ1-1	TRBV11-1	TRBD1	TGTGCCAGCCGCGAACAGGGGGCCACTGAAGCTTTCTTT	CASREQGATEAFF
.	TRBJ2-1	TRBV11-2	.	TGTGCCAGCAGCCGCGGGGCCAATTCCTACAATGAGCAGTTCTTC	CASSRGANSYNEQFF
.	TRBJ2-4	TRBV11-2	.	TGTGCCAGCAGCATAAGCCCCAAAAACATTCAGTACTTC	CASSISPKNIQYF
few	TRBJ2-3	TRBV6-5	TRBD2	TGTGCCAGCAGTCCTCAAGCGGGAGTTACAGATACGCAGTATTTT	CASSPQAGVTDTQYF
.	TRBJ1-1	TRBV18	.	TGTGCCAGCTCCTGGGACAACATGAACACTGAAGCTTTCTTT	CASSWDNMNTEAFF
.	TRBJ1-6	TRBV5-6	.	TGTGCCAGCAGGCTCAGGGCAGGGGATTCACCCCTCCACTTT	CASRLRAGDSPLHF
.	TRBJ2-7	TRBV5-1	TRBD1	TGCGCCAGCAGCTTGGGCTTCTGGACAGGGAGGTCCTACGAGCAGTACTTC	CASSLGFWTGRSYEQYF
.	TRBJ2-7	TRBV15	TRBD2	TGTGCCACCAGCAGGGGCTTTGGGACTAGCGGACCCTACGAGCAGTACTTC	CATSRGFGTSGPYEQYF
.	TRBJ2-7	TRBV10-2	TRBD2	TGCGCCTCGTCAGCGGGGAGCTCCTACGAGCAGTACTTC	CASSAGSSYEQYF
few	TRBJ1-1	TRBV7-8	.	TGTGCCAGCAGCTTAGTACAGGGGAACACTGAAGCTTTCTTT	CASSLVQGNTEAFF